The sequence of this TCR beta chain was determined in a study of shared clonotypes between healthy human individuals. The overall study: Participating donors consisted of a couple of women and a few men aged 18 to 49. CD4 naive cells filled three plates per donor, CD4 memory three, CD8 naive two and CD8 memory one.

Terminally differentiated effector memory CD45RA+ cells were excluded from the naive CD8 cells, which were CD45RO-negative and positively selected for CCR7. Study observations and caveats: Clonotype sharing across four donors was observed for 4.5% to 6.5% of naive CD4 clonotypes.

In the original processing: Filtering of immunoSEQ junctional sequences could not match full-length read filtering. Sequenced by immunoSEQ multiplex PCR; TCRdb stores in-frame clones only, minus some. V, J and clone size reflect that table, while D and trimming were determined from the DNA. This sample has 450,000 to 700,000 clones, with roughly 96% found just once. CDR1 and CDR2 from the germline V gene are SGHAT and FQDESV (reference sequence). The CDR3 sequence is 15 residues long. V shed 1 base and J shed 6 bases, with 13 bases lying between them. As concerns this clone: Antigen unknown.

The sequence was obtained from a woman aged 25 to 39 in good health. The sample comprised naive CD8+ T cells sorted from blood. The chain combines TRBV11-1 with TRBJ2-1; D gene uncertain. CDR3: CASSLVVWGFNEQFF. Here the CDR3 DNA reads TGTGCCAGCAGCTTAGTTGTTTGGGGATTCAATGAGCAGTTCTTC.